A selection of T cell receptor beta chains follows, all from one sample in a study of CD8 T cells in ankylosing spondylitis. MiXCR, run by TCRdb on the 5' RACE reads, gives a single entry per CDR3 protein. The table lists approximately 140,000 distinct CDR3 sequences, more than 40% of them singletons, with around 15% in the top ten. Sequencing was performed on synovial fluid, either unsorted or a sorted T cell fraction (not recorded which). The receptor set was obtained from a male donor with ankylosing spondylitis. CDR3s include the opening cysteine and the closing phenylalanine or tryptophan. D genes are given only for firm matches. Not all rows give a size; the values are once, few, many and, for expanded clones, a class.

TRBV7-8	NA	TRBD2	15	TRBJ2-1	TGTGCCAGCAGCCCTTCGGGGGGGTCCTACAATGAGCAGTTCTTC	CASSPSGGSYNEQFF
TRBV9	NA	NA	16	TRBJ1-1	TGTGCCAGCAGCGTAGAGTTGGGAGGGGCTTGGACTGAAGCTTTCTTT	CASSVELGGAWTEAFF
TRBV4-1	NA	TRBD2	16	TRBJ2-1	TGCGCCAGCAGCCCCCCATTTAGCGGGAGATACAATGAGCAGTTCTTC	CASSPPFSGRYNEQFF
TRBV4-1	NA	NA	14	TRBJ1-1	TGCGCCACCAGGCGGGGCGGAGAGTACACTGAAGCTTTCTTT	CATRRGGEYTEAFF
TRBV9	NA	NA	16	TRBJ1-1	TGTGCCAGCAGCGTAGAACGGCGGGGGCCACTCCTTTCAGCTTTCTTT	CASSVERRGPLLSAFF
TRBV13	few	NA	12	TRBJ2-7	TGTGCCAGCAGCTACTACCCCAGGGAGCAGTACTTC	CASSYYPREQYF
TRBV2	NA	NA	13	TRBJ1-2	TGTGCCAGCCCCGGGCTGGCGTCCTATGGCTACACCTTC	CASPGLASYGYTF
TRBV7-2	NA	NA	13	TRBJ2-7	TGTGCCAGCAGCCGGACCCTCTCCTACGAGCAGTACTTC	CASSRTLSYEQYF
TRBV12-3/TRBV12-4	few	NA	15	TRBJ2-7	TGTGCCAGCACGACGGTCCCGGGGGACAAATACGAGCAGTACTTC	CASTTVPGDKYEQYF
TRBV5-1	few	NA	16	TRBJ2-5	TGCGCCAGCAGCTTGTATCTCGGGAAGCTGCAAGAGACCCAGTACTTC	CASSLYLGKLQETQYF
TRBV12-3/TRBV12-4	NA	NA	15	TRBJ2-3	TGTGCCAGCAGTTTTTATGTAGCGAACACAGATACGCAGTATTTT	CASSFYVANTDTQYF
TRBV7-6	many	NA	14	TRBJ2-5	TGTGCCAGCAGCGAGGGATTCCTGGGAGAGACCCAGTACTTC	CASSEGFLGETQYF
TRBV12-3/TRBV12-4	few	NA	14	TRBJ1-2	TGTGCCAGCACTATGGGCACGCCTAGCTATGGCTACACCTTC	CASTMGTPSYGYTF